These T cell receptor beta chains were read from a single sample in a study of metastatic and nonmetastatic thyroid tumors. With MiXCR, TCRdb reprocessed the PCR reads. The sample contains tens of thousands of clones, roughly a sixth of which appear only once. Material for sequencing was blood. The source is a female donor with papillary thyroid cancer or a benign thyroid nodule (not recorded which). Some clones in this sample may be carry-over from other donors' samples. Each CDR3 is given with its conserved first and last residue. The order of the fields is V gene, J gene, CDR3 protein.

>TRBV27|TRBJ2-2
CASRLRGTGRTGELFF
>TRBV28|TRBJ1-2
CASILLWGTGGGKGYTF
>TRBV20-1|TRBJ2-7
CSAISAGLAVIGEQYF
>TRBV6-1|TRBJ1-2
CASSEATQGRYGYTF
>TRBV11-2|TRBJ1-2
CASSPIRGGNGYTF
>TRBV7-8|TRBJ2-1
CASSPGLAPNEQFF
>TRBV20-1|TRBJ1-1
CSARDQEGLNTEAFF
>TRBV7-2|TRBJ1-3
CASRPGTGLVTIYF
>TRBV28|TRBJ1-5
CASKGGDQPQHF
>TRBV18|TRBJ1-4
CASSPRQQATNEKLFF
>TRBV9|TRBJ1-2
CASSAFTGVLNYGYAF
>TRBV6-1|TRBJ1-3
CANSNSRDRGTTIYF
>TRBV3-1|TRBJ2-6
CASSQRLAGVSGANVLTF
>TRBV6-1|TRBJ2-5
CASSEEDSQQETQYF
>TRBV6-4|TRBJ2-5
CASSPGGTSGQETQYF
>TRBV28|TRBJ2-3
CASSPGTSDDTQYF
>TRBV11-3|TRBJ1-2
CASTQAGGGRNYGYTF
>TRBV19|TRBJ1-5
CASSPGPREAHQPQHF
>TRBV6-5|TRBJ1-2
CASSYSDRGRYSGGYTF
>TRBV7-2|TRBJ2-7
CASSLVLAGDYEQYF
>TRBV28|TRBJ2-2
CASRRTGGELFF
>TRBV18|TRBJ2-5
CASSPQRVETQYF
>TRBV13|TRBJ1-1
CASSLMTGNTEAFF
>TRBV7-2|TRBJ2-7
CASRPSGGSYEQYF
>TRBV12-3/TRBV12-4|TRBJ1-2
CASSHRVSGYTF
>TRBV18|TRBJ1-1
CASSPRGTGGEVNTEAFF
>TRBV30|TRBJ2-7
CAWSRSRYEQYF
>TRBV29-1|TRBJ2-1
CSVEDRGNEQFF
>TRBV24-1|TRBJ2-5
CATSDFGETQYF
>TRBV20-1|TRBJ2-7
CSARGLAGRSSYEQYF
>TRBV7-2|TRBJ1-1
CASSLQGANIEAFF
>TRBV6-9|TRBJ2-2
CASSLSPNTGELFF
>TRBV6-1|TRBJ1-1
CASSEVRGNTEAFF
>TRBV4-1|TRBJ1-2
CASSQPDSYYGYTF
>TRBV20-1|TRBJ1-3
CSARTNRVGNTIYF
>TRBV2|TRBJ2-3
CASSARTTDTQYF
>TRBV5-1|TRBJ1-2
CASSGTAHVYTF
>TRBV20-1|TRBJ2-1
CSAGGPIGRGDNEQFF
>TRBV11-2|TRBJ2-7
CASSLENIGGYEQYF
>TRBV5-1|TRBJ2-3
CASSGTSLSTDTQYF
>TRBV30|TRBJ1-1
CAWSVPRGGFRTENTEAFF
>TRBV19|TRBJ1-5
CASSSTGMSDSVNQPQHF
>TRBV12-3/TRBV12-4|TRBJ2-3
CASSLVVGGGDTQYF
>TRBV28|TRBJ1-1
CASSPRRPKTEAYF
>TRBV6-5|TRBJ2-5
CASSYAGETQYF
>TRBV20-1|TRBJ2-4
CSAPPLGQGFLAKNIQYF
>TRBV6-2/TRBV6-3|TRBJ2-3
CASSFGGPTDTQYF
>TRBV2|TRBJ2-7
CASIPRRGSYEQYF
>TRBV28|TRBJ2-1
CASSSSTSGSYNEQFF
>TRBV5-5|TRBJ2-1
CASSPAMGGSQQFF
>TRBV20-1|TRBJ2-7
CSAEGLARNEQYF
>TRBV20-1|TRBJ2-1
CSASSGGYNEQFF
>TRBV11-2|TRBJ2-3
CASSLGTGTDTQYF
>TRBV6-1|TRBJ1-3
CASSRKGASGNTIYF